This section outlines one T cell receptor beta chain sequence together with its context. This clone came up many times. Its antigen remains undetermined. No base quality information exists; no much larger clone differs at one position. Reading from cysteine to phenylalanine, the CDR3 counts 14 amino acids. The sequence is cut down to CDR3 DNA, 42 bases in frame from base 1. TCRbeta CDR3 regions were amplified from genomic DNA by means of the immunoSEQ Assay, a bias-controlled multiplex PCR. The original methods were these. Nucleated cell counts per sample were estimated from amplification of reference gene primers within the assay. Sequence reads were collapsed and filtered to measure the absolute abundance of every unique TCRbeta CDR3 rearrangement. Productive Simpson clonality was computed per sample as the square root of Simpson's diversity index over productive rearrangements. Sourced from immuneACCESS, this table was stored by TCRdb with only in-frame sequences that have V and J called. A share of the clones is absent; for the studies checked, an unresolved V gene accounts for under half, and the remainder has no known explanation. V and J calls and clone size are given by that table; D and trimming were obtained from the DNA. This sample has about 400,000 clones in its table, and approximately 86% of those were observed once. The ten largest clones represent approximately 2.9% of the sample.

This sample was taken from a study of blood T cell repertoires in COVID-19 (dated by TCRdb to about 2020). About the full investigation: Collaborator samples came from the United States, Italy and Spain and covered acute and convalescent phases of COVID-19. The material from the prospective study consisted of cDNA or gDNA derived from T cells, B-cell-depleted T cells, or PBMCs. Subjects who had been exposed to COVID-19, were actively infected with it, or had recovered from it provided the deeply sampled blood TCRbeta repertoires that made up the dataset. Sample metadata almost always included a de-identified subject ID, COVID-19 status, age in years and sex. The samples were drawn from the first 160 participants of the ongoing ImmuneRACE study and from 950 to 1,500 subjects provided by 6 global collaborators. The repertoires were made available in a free public database intended to serve as a resource for research on the immune response to SARS-CoV-2. Where HLA class I and class II types were available, the types were taken from metadata supplied by the sample provider, not from assay-based typing.

Study-wide findings and limitations: How much clinical and demographic metadata was included differed by source and by participant, and the metadata was provided uncurated.

Collaborating institutions collected whole blood in K2EDTA tubes following their own protocols. For TCRbeta analysis, collaborators shipped samples as frozen whole blood, isolated PBMCs, or DNA extracted from either of those sample types. Sequencing was done on a sample of peripheral blood. This chain joins TRBV21-1 to TRBJ1-1; the table's D call TRBD1 went unverified against the DNA. TRBV21-1 is a known pseudogene. This TCR was recovered from a human donor in a cohort sampled during active COVID-19. The encoded CDR3 is CASSRPTGGAEAFF. The DNA is as follows: TGTGCCAGCAGCAGACCGACAGGGGGCGCTGAAGCTTTCTTT.